This T cell receptor beta chain was profiled in a study of T cell clonality in common variable immunodeficiency. Regarding the study as a whole: In common variable immunodeficiency, TCR beta chains reportedly carried fewer deletions and N-nucleotide insertions.

Profiled with immunoSEQ multiplex PCR; TCRdb holds only in-frame clones, not every one. The sample shows roughly 42,000 clones, no singletons; the ten largest hold 5% to 6.5%. The CDR3 is made up of 12 amino acids. Germline-derived CDR1 and CDR2 are DFQATT and SNEGSKA (reference sequence). V was pared by 5 bases and J by 7 bases, with 14 bases between. About this clone itself: Its antigen is currently unknown. The CDR3 end falls 3 residues outside the read, so it is completed with the germline J gene.

The receptor's source is a human donor with common variable immunodeficiency. Sequenced sample: peripheral blood mononuclear cells. J is TRBJ1-2 and V is TRBV20-1; D might be TRBD1 (6 bases). The CDR3 sequence is CSAGRTVSGYTF. The covered CDR3 bases are TGCAGTGCTGGCCGGACAGTTAGTGGC.